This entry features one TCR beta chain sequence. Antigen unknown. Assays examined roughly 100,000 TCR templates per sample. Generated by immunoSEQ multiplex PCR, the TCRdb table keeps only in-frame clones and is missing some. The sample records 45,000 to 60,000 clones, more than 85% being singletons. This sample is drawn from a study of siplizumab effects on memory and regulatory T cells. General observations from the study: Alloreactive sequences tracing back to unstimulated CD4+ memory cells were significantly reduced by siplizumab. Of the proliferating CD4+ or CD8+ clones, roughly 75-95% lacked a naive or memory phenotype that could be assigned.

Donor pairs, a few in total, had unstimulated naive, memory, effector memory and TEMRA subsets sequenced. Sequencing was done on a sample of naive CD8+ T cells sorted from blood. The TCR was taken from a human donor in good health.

CDR3 amino acids: CASSPLGSQETQYF. CDR3 sequence (DNA): TGTGCCAGCAGTCCCCTGGGGAGCCAAGAGACCCAGTACTTC. This sequence joins TRBV27 and TRBJ2-5, with a weak D call TRBD2 (5 bases). CDR1 is MNHEY, CDR2 SMNVEV, per germline (reference sequence). There are 14 residues in the CDR3. The V gene lost 5 bases and the J gene lost 1 base, with 11 bases spanning the gap.